A selection of T cell receptor beta chains follows, all from one sample in a study of precursors of human CD4 cytotoxic T cells. In TCRdb, the reads were re-called with MiXCR into one record per CDR3 protein. The sample consists of fewer than 300 distinct CDR3 sequences, 20% of them appearing once. Material for sequencing was memory CD4+ T cells from blood (PBMCs). The receptors come from a human donor in good health. Each CDR3 is given with its conserved first and last residue. The order of the fields is V gene, clone size, J gene, CDR3 length, CDR3 protein. The listing skips clone size in some rows; elsewhere it reads once, few, many or a size class.

>TRBV6-2/TRBV6-3|NA|TRBJ1-5|17
CASSYEAGGSSKQPQHF
>TRBV20-1|hyperexpanded|TRBJ1-1|11
CSASGKAEAFF
>TRBV6-5|large|TRBJ1-5|13
CASSYSPDQPQHF
>TRBV7-2|NA|TRBJ2-7|14
CASSTSGTTYEQYF
>TRBV10-1|few|TRBJ2-3|15
CASSEPGGRTDTQYF
>TRBV13|NA|TRBJ1-2|14
CASSTSPGGRGYTF
>TRBV7-2|NA|TRBJ2-1|15
CASSSRGGAYNEQFF
>TRBV7-9|large|TRBJ1-1|13
CASSLTTGVEAFF
>TRBV7-2|NA|TRBJ2-6|18
CASSRRDRDTSGANVLTF
>TRBV18|NA|TRBJ1-4|13
CASCGTFGEKLFF
>TRBV19|few|TRBJ2-1|15
CASSIRQGAGNEQFF
>TRBV6-5|large|TRBJ1-1|14
CASSKGQGRAEAFF
>TRBV7-2|few|TRBJ2-4|12
CASSPLASVQYF
>TRBV7-2|NA|TRBJ2-1|14
CASSLSGTLNEQFF
>TRBV20-1|large|TRBJ1-1|13
CSASQHKNTEAFF
>TRBV5-1|large|TRBJ2-1|13
CASSFRGGREQFF
>TRBV7-9|NA|TRBJ2-7|21
CASRPPDKTSGRSPHSYEQYF
>TRBV20-1|large|TRBJ1-6|13
CSAGDTYNSPLHF
>TRBV4-1|large|TRBJ1-4|19
CASSQAETGERSRPEKLFF
>TRBV27|large|TRBJ1-4|15
CASRTGQPPNEKLFF
>TRBV30|large|TRBJ1-6|16
CAWSPYDSQYNSPLHF
>TRBV5-1|NA|TRBJ2-2|12
CASRKNTGELFF
>TRBV21-1|NA|TRBJ2-2|15
CASSTRDGYTGELFF
>TRBV13|large|TRBJ1-2|17
CASSARPGGESNYGYTF
>TRBV3-1|large|TRBJ1-1|12
CASSPRGTEAFF
>TRBV29-1|large|TRBJ1-3|13
CSGSNGAGNTIYF
>TRBV11-3|large|TRBJ2-7|17
CASSLPRLAGGTYEQYF
>TRBV12-3/TRBV12-4|large|TRBJ1-1|13
CASSLRVNTEAFF
>TRBV12-3/TRBV12-4|large|TRBJ2-4|13
CASSWLLGNIQYF
>TRBV6-5|large|TRBJ1-3|14
CASSPGQARNTIYF
>TRBV20-1|NA|TRBJ1-1|15
CSARDDRVGNTEAFF
>TRBV20-1|NA|TRBJ1-1|16
CSARDPRRGDRTEAFF
>TRBV30|few|TRBJ2-1|14
CAWSPDRAYNEQFF
>TRBV20-1|few|TRBJ1-1|11
CRAREDTEAFF
>TRBV20-1|large|TRBJ2-3|14
CSAPTSPGADTQYF
>TRBV12-3/TRBV12-4|NA|TRBJ2-2|15
CGSSFRAANTGELFF
>TRBV5-4|few|TRBJ2-1|14
CASSLSAGRDEQFF
>TRBV7-2|NA|TRBJ2-7|15
CASAKARNVRYEQYF
>TRBV2|hyperexpanded|TRBJ2-1|13
CASRAATTDEQFF
>TRBV6-2/TRBV6-3|large|TRBJ1-1|14
CASSYVGVRGEAFF
>TRBV5-1|NA|TRBJ1-4|15
CASSRKSGLDEKLFF
>TRBV25-1|few|TRBJ2-5|15
CASSEPRQGAETQYF
>TRBV4-1|NA|TRBJ1-5|16
CASSQVGTESNQPQHF
>TRBV2|hyperexpanded|TRBJ1-4|15
CASRPTQGWHEKLFF
>TRBV5-1|hyperexpanded|TRBJ2-1|14
CASSSTGLHNEQFF
>TRBV20-1|few|TRBJ2-4|15
CSARDPSGETNIQYF
>TRBV28|NA|TRBJ2-7|12
CATGGRTYEQYF
>TRBV4-3|NA|TRBJ2-3|16
CASSQDIGVPTDTQYF
>TRBV7-2|NA|TRBJ2-1|14
CASSSAGSYNEQFF
>TRBV5-1|large|TRBJ2-6|19
CASSLDGTSGNSGANVLTF
>TRBV12-3/TRBV12-4|once|TRBJ1-5|14
CASSLGRLNQPQHF
>TRBV5-1|NA|TRBJ2-3|15
CASSLRGAQGDTQYF
>TRBV7-8|large|TRBJ2-3|14
CASSPPLLTDTQYF
>TRBV4-2|few|TRBJ2-3|16
CASSPSGTFSTDTQYF
>TRBV10-3|large|TRBJ2-3|16
CAISDPTSGGTDTQYF
>TRBV9|large|TRBJ2-3|18
CASSARRGRVMSGDTQYF
>TRBV2|NA|TRBJ2-4|18
CASRGGTGESLAKNIQYF